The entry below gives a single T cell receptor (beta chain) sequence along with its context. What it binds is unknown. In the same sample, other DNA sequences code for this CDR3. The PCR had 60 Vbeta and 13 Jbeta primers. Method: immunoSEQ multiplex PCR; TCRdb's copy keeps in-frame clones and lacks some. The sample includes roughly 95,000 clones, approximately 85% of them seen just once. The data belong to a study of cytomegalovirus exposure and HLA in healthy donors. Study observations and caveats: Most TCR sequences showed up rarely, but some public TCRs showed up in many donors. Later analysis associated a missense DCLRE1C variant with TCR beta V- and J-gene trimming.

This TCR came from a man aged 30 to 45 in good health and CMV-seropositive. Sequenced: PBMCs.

The CDR3 loop reads CASSELRGYQQYF. CDR3 in DNA: TGTGCCAGCAGTGAACTCCGAGGGTACCAGCAGTACTTC. J is TRBJ2-7 and V is TRBV6-1; tentative D call: TRBD2 (5 bases). The germline V and J ends were trimmed by 2 bases and 8 bases, with 13 bases remaining between them. Germline-derived CDR1 and CDR2 are MNHNS and SASEGT. There are 13 residues in the CDR3.